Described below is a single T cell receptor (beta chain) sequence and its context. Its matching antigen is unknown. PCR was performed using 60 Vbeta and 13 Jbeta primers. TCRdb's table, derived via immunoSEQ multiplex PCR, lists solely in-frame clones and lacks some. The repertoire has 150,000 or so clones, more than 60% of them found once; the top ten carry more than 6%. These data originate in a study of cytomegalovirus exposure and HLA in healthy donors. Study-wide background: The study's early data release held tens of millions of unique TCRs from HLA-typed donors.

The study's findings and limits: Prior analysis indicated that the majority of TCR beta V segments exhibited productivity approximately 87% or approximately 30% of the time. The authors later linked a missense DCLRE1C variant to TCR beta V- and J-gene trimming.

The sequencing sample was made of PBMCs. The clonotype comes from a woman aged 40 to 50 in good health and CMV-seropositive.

In DNA form, the CDR3 reads TGTGCCACCAGCAGAGAAAGGGGAAGGCGTAACACCATATATTTT. Its translation: CATSRERGRRNTIYF. This sequence joins TRBV15 and TRBJ1-3; D is perhaps TRBD1 (5 bases). The CDR3 is made up of 15 amino acids. CDR1 LNHNV and CDR2 YYDKDF come from the germline V gene (reference sequence). The ends were cut back, 0 bases at V and 7 bases at J, with 13 bases in the middle.